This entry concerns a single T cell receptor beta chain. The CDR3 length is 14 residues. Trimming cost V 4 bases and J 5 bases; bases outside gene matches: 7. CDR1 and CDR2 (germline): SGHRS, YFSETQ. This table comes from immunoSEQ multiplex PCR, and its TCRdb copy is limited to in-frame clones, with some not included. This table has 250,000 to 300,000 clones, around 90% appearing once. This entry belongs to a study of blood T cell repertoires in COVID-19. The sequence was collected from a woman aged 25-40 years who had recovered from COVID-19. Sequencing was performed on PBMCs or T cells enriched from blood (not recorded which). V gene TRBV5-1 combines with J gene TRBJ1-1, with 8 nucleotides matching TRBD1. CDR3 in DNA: TGCGCCAGCAGCCCGAACAGGGGGAGGACTGAAGCTTTCTTT. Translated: CASSPNRGRTEAFF.